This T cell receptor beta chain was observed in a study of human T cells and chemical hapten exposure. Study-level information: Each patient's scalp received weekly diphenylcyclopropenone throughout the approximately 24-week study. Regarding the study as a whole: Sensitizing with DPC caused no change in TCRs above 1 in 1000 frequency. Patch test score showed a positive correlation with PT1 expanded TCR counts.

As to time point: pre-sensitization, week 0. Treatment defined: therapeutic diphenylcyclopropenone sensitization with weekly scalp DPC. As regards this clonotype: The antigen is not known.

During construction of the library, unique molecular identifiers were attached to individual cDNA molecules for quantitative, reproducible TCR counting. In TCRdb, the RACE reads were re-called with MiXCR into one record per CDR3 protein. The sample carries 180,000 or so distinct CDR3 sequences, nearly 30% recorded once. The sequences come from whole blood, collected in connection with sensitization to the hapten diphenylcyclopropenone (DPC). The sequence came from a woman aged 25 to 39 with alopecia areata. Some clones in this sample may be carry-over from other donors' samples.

CDR3 DNA sequence: TGCAGCGTTATAGCGGGAGAAGGCGAGCAGTACTTC. This gives the protein CSVIAGEGEQYF. The rearrangement joins TRBV29-1 to TRBJ2-7; 9 nucleotides match TRBD2. The CDR3 loop spans 12 amino acids. The germline gives CDR1 SQVTM, CDR2 ANQGSEA. V gave up 5 bases and J gave up 6 bases; unmatched junction bases: 5.